These 4 T cell receptor beta chains originate from one sample sequenced in a study of cytomegalovirus exposure and HLA in healthy donors (dated by TCRdb to about 2017). The method behind the library was the immunoSEQ multiplex PCR assay. A mixture of 60 forward primers for TCR Vbeta segments and 13 reverse primers for TCR Jbeta segments was used in the multiplex PCR. The immuneACCESS repertoire file appears here via TCRdb, limited to in-frame rearrangements. These files lack a portion of the clones; in checked studies, under half of the deficit traces to unresolved V genes, and the cause of the others is not known. Within this sample are some 150,000 clones, with under 75% of them counted one time only. The ten largest clones take up 2.4% of the sample. What was sequenced was PBMCs. These receptors all come from a woman aged 40-49 years in good health and CMV-seronegative.

The chain joins TRBV7-9 to TRBJ1-5; D remains unclear. Germline lookup yields CDR1 SEHNR and CDR2 FQNEAQ (reference sequence). Trimming left V 5 bases short and J 0 bases short, with 8 bases between. This CDR3 region has 14 residues. The DNA for the CDR3 is TGTGCCAGCAGCGAAGGCGGTAGCAATCAGCCCCAGCATTTT. Its protein is CASSEGGSNQPQHF.

CDR3: CAWSVLTPNTEAFF. In DNA form, the CDR3 reads TGTGCCTGGAGTGTTCTTACACCGAACACTGAAGCTTTCTTT. V gene TRBV30 combines with J gene TRBJ1-1; D is unresolved. Germline values: CDR1 GTSNPN, CDR2 SVGIG (reference sequence). The CDR3 loop spans 14 amino acids. The V end was cut by 0 bases, the J end by 1 base, with 9 bases between.

V usage is TRBV5-1 and J usage is TRBJ2-2; D is undetermined. V shed 0 bases and J shed 1 base, with 7 bases lying between them. Germline V gene sequence: CDR1 SGHRS, CDR2 YFSETQ. The CDR3 is 15 residues long. CDR3 coding DNA: TGCGCCAGCAGCTTGGTCTGGAGGAACACCGGGGAGCTGTTTTTT. It is translated as CASSLVWRNTGELFF.

This clone was seen a handful of times. This rearrangement joins TRBV10-3 to TRBJ1-2; D may be TRBD1 (6 bases). There are 19 residues in the CDR3. CDR1 ENHRY and CDR2 SYGVKD come from the germline V gene. V was pared by 0 bases and J by 4 bases, with 24 bases between. CDR3 in DNA: TGTGCCATCAGTGAGTCCTGGACCCATCGACAGGCGATACTCTATGGCTACACCTTC. Amino acid sequence: CAISESWTHRQAILYGYTF.